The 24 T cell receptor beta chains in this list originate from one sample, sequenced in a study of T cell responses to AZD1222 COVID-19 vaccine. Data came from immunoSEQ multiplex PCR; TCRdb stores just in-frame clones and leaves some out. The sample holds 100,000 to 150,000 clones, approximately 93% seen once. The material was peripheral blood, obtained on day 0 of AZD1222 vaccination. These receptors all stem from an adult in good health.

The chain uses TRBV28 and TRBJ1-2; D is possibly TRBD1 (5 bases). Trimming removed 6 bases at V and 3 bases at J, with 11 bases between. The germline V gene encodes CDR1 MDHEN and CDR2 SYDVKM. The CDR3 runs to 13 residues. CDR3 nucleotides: TGTGCCAGCAGCCCAGGGTATGACTATGGCTACACCTTC. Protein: CASSPGYDYGYTF.

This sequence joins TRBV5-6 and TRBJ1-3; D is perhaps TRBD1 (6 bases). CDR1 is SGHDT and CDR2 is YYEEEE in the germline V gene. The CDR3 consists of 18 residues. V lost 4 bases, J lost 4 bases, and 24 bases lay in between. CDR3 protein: CASSRGGRGWASGNTIYF. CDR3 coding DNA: TGTGCCAGCAGCCGCGGGGGCAGAGGTTGGGCGTCGGGAAACACCATATATTTT. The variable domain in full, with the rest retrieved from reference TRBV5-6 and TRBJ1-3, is DAGVTQSPTHLIKTRGQQVTLRCSPKSGHDTVSWYQQALGQGPQFIFQYYEEEERQRGNFPDRFSGHQFPNYSSELNVNALLLGDSALYLCASSRGGRGWASGNTIYFGEGSWLTVV.

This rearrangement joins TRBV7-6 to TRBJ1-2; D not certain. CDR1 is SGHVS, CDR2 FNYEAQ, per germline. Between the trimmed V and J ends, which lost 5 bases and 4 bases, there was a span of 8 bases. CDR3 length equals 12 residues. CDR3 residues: CASSPVGYGYTF. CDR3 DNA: TGTGCCAGCAGCCCCGTCGGCTATGGCTACACCTTC.

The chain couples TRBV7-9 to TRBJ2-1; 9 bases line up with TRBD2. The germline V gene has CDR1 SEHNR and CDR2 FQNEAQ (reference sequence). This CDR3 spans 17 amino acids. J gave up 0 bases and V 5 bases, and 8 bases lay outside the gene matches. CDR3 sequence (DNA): TGTGCCAGCAGCCCCCTTTGGCGGGGGGGCTCCTACAATGAGCAGTTCTTC. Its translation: CASSPLWRGGSYNEQFF.

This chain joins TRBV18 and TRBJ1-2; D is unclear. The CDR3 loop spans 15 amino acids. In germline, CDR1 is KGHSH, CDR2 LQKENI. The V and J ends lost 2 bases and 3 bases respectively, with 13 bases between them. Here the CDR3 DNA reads TGTGCCAGCTCACCAAACGGTCCTGGCTACTATGGCTACACCTTC. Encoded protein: CASSPNGPGYYGYTF.

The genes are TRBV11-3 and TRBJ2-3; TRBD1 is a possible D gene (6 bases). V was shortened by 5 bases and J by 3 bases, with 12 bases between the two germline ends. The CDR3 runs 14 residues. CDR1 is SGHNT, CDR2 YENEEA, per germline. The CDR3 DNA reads TGTGCCAGCAGCCTACAGGGTGGGACAGATACGCAGTATTTT. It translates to CASSLQGGTDTQYF.

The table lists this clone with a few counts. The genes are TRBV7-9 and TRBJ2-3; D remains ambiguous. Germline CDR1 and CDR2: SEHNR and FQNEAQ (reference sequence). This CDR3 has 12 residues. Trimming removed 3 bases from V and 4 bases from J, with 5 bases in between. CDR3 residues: CASSFSADTQYF. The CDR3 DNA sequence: TGTGCCAGCAGCTTCTCGGCAGATACGCAGTATTTT.

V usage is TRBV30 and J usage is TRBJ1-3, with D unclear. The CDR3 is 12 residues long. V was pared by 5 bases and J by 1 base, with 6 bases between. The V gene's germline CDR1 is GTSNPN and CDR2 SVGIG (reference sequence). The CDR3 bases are TGTGCCTGGGGGAGTTCTGGAAACACCATATATTTT. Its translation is CAWGSSGNTIYF.

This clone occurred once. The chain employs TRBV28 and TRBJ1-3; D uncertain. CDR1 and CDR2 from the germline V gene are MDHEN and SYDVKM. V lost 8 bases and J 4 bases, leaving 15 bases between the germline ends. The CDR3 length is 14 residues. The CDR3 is CASRAGRLGNTIYF. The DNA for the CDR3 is TGTGCCAGCCGAGCTGGGCGGTTAGGAAACACCATATATTTT. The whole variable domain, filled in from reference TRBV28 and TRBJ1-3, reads DVKVTQSSRYLVKRTGEKVFLECVQDMDHENMFWYRQDPGLGLRLIYFSYDVKMKEKGDIPEGYSVSREKKERFSLILESASTNQTSMYLCASRAGRLGNTIYFGEGSWLTVV.

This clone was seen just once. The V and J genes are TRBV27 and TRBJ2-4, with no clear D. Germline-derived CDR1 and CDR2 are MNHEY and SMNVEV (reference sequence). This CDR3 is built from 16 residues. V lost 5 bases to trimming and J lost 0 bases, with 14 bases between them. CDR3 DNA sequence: TGTGCCAGCAGTCCGCGACTGGTTATAGCCAAAAACATTCAGTACTTC. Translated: CASSPRLVIAKNIQYF.

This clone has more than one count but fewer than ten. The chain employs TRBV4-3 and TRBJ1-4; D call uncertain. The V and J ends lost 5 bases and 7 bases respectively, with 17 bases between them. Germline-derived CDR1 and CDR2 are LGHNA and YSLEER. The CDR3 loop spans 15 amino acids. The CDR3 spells CASSEGTIVAEKLFF. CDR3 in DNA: TGCGCCAGCAGCGAAGGAACAATAGTAGCTGAAAAACTGTTTTTT.

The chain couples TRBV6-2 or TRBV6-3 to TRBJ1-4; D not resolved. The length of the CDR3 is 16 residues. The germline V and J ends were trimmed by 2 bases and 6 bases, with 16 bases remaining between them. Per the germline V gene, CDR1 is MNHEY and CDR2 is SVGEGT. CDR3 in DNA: TGTGCCAGCAGTTACAGTCTCCCGGTCTTAGATGAAAAACTGTTTTTT. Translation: CASSYSLPVLDEKLFF.

The CDR3 coding sequence is TGTGCCAGCTCACGCACGACTAGCACAGATACGCAGTATTTT. It is translated as CASSRTTSTDTQYF. The chain is built from TRBV18 and TRBJ2-3; D gene unclear. Germline CDR1 is KGHSH and CDR2 is LQKENI. The CDR3 runs 14 residues. Trimming took off 4 bases at V and 0 bases at J, with 8 bases between the two ends.

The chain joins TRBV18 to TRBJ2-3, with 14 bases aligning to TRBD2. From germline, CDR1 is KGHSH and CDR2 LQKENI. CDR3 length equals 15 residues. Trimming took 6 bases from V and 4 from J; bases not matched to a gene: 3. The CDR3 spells CASSRLAGGADTQYF. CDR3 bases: TGTGCCAGCTCGAGACTAGCGGGAGGGGCAGATACGCAGTATTTT.

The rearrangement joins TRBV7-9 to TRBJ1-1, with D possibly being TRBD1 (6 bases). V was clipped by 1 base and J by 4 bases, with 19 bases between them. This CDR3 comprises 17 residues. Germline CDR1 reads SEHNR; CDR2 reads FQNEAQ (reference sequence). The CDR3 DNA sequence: TGTGCCAGCAGCTTAGTCTCGCAGGGGCGCCCGGGCACTGAAGCTTTCTTT. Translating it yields CASSLVSQGRPGTEAFF.

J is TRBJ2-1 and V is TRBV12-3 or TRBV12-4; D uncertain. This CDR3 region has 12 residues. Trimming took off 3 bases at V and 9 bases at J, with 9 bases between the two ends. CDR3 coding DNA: TGTGCCAGCAGTTTGGGAAGGGTTGAGCAGTTCTTC. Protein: CASSLGRVEQFF.

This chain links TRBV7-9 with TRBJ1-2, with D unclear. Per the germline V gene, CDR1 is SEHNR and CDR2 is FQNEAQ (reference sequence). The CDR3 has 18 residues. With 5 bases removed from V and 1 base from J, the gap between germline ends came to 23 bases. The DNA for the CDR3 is TGTGCCAGCAGCCCTCTCCGAGGGAAATCAGATTTTAACTATGGCTACACCTTC. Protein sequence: CASSPLRGKSDFNYGYTF.

The CDR3 here is CASRLGGRENTEAFF. In nucleotides, the CDR3 is TGCGCCAGCAGGCTAGGGGGACGGGAGAACACTGAAGCTTTCTTT. This sequence joins TRBV5-1 and TRBJ1-1, with a possible D match to TRBD1 (6 bases). CDR3 length equals 15 residues. V lost 5 bases and J 1 base, leaving 15 bases between the germline ends. Germline assignment: CDR1 SGHRS and CDR2 YFSETQ.

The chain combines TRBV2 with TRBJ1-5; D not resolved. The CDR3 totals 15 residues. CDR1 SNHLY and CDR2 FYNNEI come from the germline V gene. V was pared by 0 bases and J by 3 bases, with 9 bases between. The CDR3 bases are TGTGCCAGCAGTGAAGCCATGGAGGCCAATCAGCCCCAGCATTTT. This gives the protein CASSEAMEANQPQHF. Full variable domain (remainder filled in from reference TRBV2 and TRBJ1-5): EPEVTQTPSHQVTQMGQEVILRCVPISNHLYFYWYRQILGQKVEFLVSFYNNEISEKSEIFDDQFSVERPDGSNFTLKIRSTKLEDSAMYFCASSEAMEANQPQHFGDGTRLSIL.

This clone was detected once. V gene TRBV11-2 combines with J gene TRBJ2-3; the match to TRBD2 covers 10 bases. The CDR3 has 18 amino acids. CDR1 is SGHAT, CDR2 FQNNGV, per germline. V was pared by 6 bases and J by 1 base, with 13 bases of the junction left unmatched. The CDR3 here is CASRLTPVGLAGTDTQYF. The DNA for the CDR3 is TGTGCCAGCAGACTAACCCCAGTTGGACTAGCGGGCACAGATACGCAGTATTTT.

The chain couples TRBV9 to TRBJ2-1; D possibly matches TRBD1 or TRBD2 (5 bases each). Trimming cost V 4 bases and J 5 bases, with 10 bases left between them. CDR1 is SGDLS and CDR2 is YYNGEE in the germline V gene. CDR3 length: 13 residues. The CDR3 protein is CASSRGPDNEQFF. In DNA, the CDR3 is TGTGCCAGCAGCCGGGGCCCCGACAATGAGCAGTTCTTC.

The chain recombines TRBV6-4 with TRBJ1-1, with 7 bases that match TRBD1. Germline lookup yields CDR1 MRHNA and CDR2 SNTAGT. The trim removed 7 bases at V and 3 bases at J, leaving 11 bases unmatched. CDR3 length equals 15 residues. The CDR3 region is CASKVQGFGDTEAFF. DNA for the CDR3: TGTGCCAGCAAGGTACAGGGGTTCGGGGACACTGAAGCTTTCTTT.

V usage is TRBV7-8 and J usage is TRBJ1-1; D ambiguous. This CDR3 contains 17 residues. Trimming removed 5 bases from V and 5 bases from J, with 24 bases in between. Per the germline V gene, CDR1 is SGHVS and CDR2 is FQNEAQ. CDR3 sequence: CASSKRPLTALGTEAFF. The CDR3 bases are TGTGCCAGCAGCAAACGACCCCTAACAGCCCTTGGGACTGAAGCTTTCTTT.

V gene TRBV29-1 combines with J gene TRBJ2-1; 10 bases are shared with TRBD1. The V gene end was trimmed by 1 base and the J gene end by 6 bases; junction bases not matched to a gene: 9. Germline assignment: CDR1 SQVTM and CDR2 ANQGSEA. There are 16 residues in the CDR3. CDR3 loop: CSVEGPGTGATNEQFF. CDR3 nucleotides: TGCAGCGTTGAAGGGCCCGGGACAGGGGCGACCAATGAGCAGTTCTTC.